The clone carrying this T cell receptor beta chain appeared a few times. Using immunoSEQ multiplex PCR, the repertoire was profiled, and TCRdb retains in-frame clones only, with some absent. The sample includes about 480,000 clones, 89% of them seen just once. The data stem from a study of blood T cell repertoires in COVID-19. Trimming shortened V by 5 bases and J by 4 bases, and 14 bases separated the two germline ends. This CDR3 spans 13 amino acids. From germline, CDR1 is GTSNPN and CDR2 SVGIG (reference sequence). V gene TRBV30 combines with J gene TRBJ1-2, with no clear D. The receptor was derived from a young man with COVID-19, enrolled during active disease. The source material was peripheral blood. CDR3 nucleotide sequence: TGTGCCTGGGAGCAGGTCGGACTCTATGGCTACACCTTC. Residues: CAWEQVGLYGYTF.